Each of the 8 T cell receptor beta chains below was sequenced from the same sample in a study of cytomegalovirus exposure and HLA in healthy donors. TCRdb's table, derived via immunoSEQ multiplex PCR, lists solely in-frame clones and lacks some. Of around 220,000 clones in the sample, 85% to 90% were seen once. Material: PBMCs. These receptors were taken from a woman under 30 in good health and CMV-seronegative.

The J gene is TRBJ2-7, the V gene TRBV27; 12 nucleotides agree with TRBD2. The CDR3 runs 18 residues. Per the germline V gene, CDR1 is MNHEY and CDR2 is SMNVEV (reference sequence). V was pared by 4 bases and J by 3 bases, with 13 bases of the junction left unmatched. CDR3 sequence (DNA): TGTGCCAGCAGTTCCCATACACTAGCGGGAGGTCCCTTCTACGAGCAGTACTTC. Its protein product is CASSSHTLAGGPFYEQYF.

V is TRBV30 and J is TRBJ2-5; TRBD2 agrees at 10 bases. The germline V gene encodes CDR1 GTSNPN and CDR2 SVGIG (reference sequence). Trimming at V came to 7 bases and at J to 5 bases, leaving 16 bases not matched to a gene. The CDR3 extends over 16 amino acids. CDR3 bases: TGTGCCTACTACGTAAGCGGGAGGGCCGGGAGGGAGACCCAGTACTTC. As protein: CAYYVSGRAGRETQYF.

The table lists this clone with a few counts. The chain recombines TRBV5-1 with TRBJ1-1, with D hard to call. Per germline, CDR1 SGHRS and CDR2 YFSETQ. V was shortened by 1 base and J by 5 bases, with 9 bases between the two germline ends. The CDR3 spans 13 residues. The CDR3 reads CASSLYGQTEAFF. DNA of the CDR3: TGCGCCAGCAGCTTGTATGGGCAGACTGAAGCTTTCTTT.

The chain joins TRBV5-1 to TRBJ2-1; 11 bases agree with TRBD2. CDR1 is SGHRS, CDR2 YFSETQ, per germline. V shed 0 bases, J shed 10 bases, and the junction held 6 bases outside the gene matches. The CDR3 spans 15 residues. Here the CDR3 DNA reads TGCGCCAGCAGCTTGGGACTAGCGGGACGAGAGGAGCAGTTCTTC. This codes for CASSLGLAGREEQFF.

V is TRBV7-9 and J is TRBJ1-1, with D unclear. CDR3 length: 13 residues. V was shortened by 4 bases and J by 0 bases, with 6 bases between the two germline ends. CDR1 and CDR2 (germline): SEHNR, FQNEAQ (reference sequence). CDR3 DNA sequence: TGTGCCAGCAGCTGGCCATTGAACACTGAAGCTTTCTTT. Translating gives CASSWPLNTEAFF.

DNA for the CDR3: TGCGCCAGCAGCCCGGACGGACTAGCGGGGGCAGATACGCAGTATTTT. As protein: CASSPDGLAGADTQYF. This chain uses TRBV5-1 with TRBJ2-3, with 13 bases fitting TRBD2. V lost 4 bases and J lost 4; bases outside the gene matches: 6. The CDR3 is 16 amino acids. Germline V gene sequence: CDR1 SGHRS, CDR2 YFSETQ.

This rearrangement joins TRBV5-4 to TRBJ2-2; TRBD2 aligns across 11 bases. Germline CDR1 reads SGHNT; CDR2 reads YYREEE (reference sequence). The junction had 8 bases not matched to a gene; V was cut back by 4 bases and J by 6 bases. The CDR3 is 16 residues long. The DNA of the CDR3 is TGTGCCAGCAGCCCCCTAGCGGGAGGTTTGGCCGGGGAGCTGTTTTTT. Protein product: CASSPLAGGLAGELFF.

This clone was picked up one time. The DNA of the CDR3 is TGTGCCAGCAGCTTAGGCTTAAGTACTACTAGCACAGATACGCAGTATTTT. It encodes CASSLGLSTTSTDTQYF. The V and J genes are TRBV7-2 and TRBJ2-3, with D unresolved. This CDR3 is built from 17 residues. V was cut by 1 base and J by 0 bases, with 14 bases left in between. In germline, CDR1 is SGHTA, CDR2 FQGNSA.